The clone carrying this TCR beta chain was counted at least ten times. What it binds is not known. This specimen comes from a study of T cells in Graves' hyperthyroidism and ophthalmopathy. Pregnant or lactating patients were excluded, as were those with uncontrolled infection or other autoimmune disease. PBMCs were obtained from about 10 ml fresh peripheral blood. TCR beta CDR3 sequences were amplified from RNA transcripts. First-round RT-PCR with HTBI primers amplified the TCR CDR3 region. Via MiXCR, TCRdb re-called the multiplex PCR reads, giving one row per CDR3 protein. The repertoire consists of a few hundred thousand distinct CDR3 sequences, with less than 20% occurring once and the leading ten covering around 16%. V shed 6 bases and J shed 4 bases, with 12 bases lying between them. The germline V gene encodes CDR1 MNHNS and CDR2 SASEGT. The CDR3 has 13 residues. General study results and limits: Model-based prediction identified ophthalmopathy a median around 6.5 months prior to its onset. Ophthalmopathy was told apart from stable hyperthyroidism by a 13 V-J model.

The rearrangement joins TRBV6-1 to TRBJ1-1, with D perhaps TRBD1 (5 bases). This TCR was sampled from a woman aged 40-49 years with Graves' ophthalmopathy. The sample consisted of blood. CDR3 residues: CASSRGPSTEAFF. CDR3 sequence (DNA): TGTGCCAGCAGCCGGGGCCCCAGCACTGAAGCTTTCTTT.